The clone carrying this TCR beta chain came up a few times. This entry belongs to a study of quantifying T cell responses using KT2 cells. Across the whole study: cDNA was made from DNase-treated RNA using alpha and beta constant primers.

Unfractionated PBMC were spiked with known numbers of KT2 clone cells. A single-stranded UMI oligo with SP2 sequence was ligated to cDNA 3' ends. First-round PCR used about 4 cycles and beta primers RC1.1 and RC1.2 covering TRBC1 and TRBC2. TCRdb analysed the UMI-ligation and nested PCR reads with MiXCR anew, one entry per CDR3 protein. The sample has some 41,000 distinct CDR3 sequences; approximately 17% are singletons. V lost 7 bases and J lost 5; bases outside the gene matches: 14. This CDR3 region has 15 residues. Germline values: CDR1 SGHNT, CDR2 YYREEE (reference sequence). This chain connects TRBV5-4 to TRBJ2-5; 7 bases fit TRBD2. Sequenced input: PBMCs spiked with cells of the T cell clone KT2. This TCR derives from a human donor. CDR3 residues: CASGRDLVTVETQYF. In DNA, the CDR3 is TGTGCCAGCGGGAGGGACTTAGTCACCGTGGAGACCCAGTACTTC. The whole variable domain, remainder taken from reference TRBV5-4 and TRBJ2-5, is ETGVTQSPTHLIKTRGQQVTLRCSSQSGHNTVSWYQQALGQGPQFIFQYYREEENGRGNFPPRFSGLQFPNYSSELNVNALELDDSALYLCASGRDLVTVETQYFGPGTRLLVL.